This T cell receptor beta chain comes out of a study of T-cell memory formation after mild COVID-19. Study-level results: Certain responding clones were present in pre-infection memory, suggesting participation of cross-reactive memory.

TCRdb independently ran MiXCR on the 5' RACE reads; one entry per CDR3 protein. Of tens of thousands of distinct CDR3 sequences listed, 16% were seen once; the top ten hold 25% to 35%. V shed 3 bases and J 8 bases; nucleotides not matched to a gene: 4. This CDR3 is built from 15 residues. Germline V gene data show CDR1 as SQVTM and CDR2 as ANQGSEA. Concerning this clonotype: Its antigen remains unknown.

The chain employs TRBV29-1 and TRBJ2-1; 16 nucleotides line up with TRBD2. The specimen sequenced was PBMCs or a T cell subset sorted from them (not recorded which). The receptor comes from an adult woman who had mild COVID-19 (a few samples of this study predate the infection). Cell type and time point are not known. CDR3 nucleotide sequence: TGCAGCGTTGAGGCGGGACTAGCGGGAGGGGATGAGCAGTTCTTC. Its protein is CSVEAGLAGGDEQFF.